Listed below are T cell receptor beta chains from one sample, sequenced in a study of PD-1 blockade in classical Hodgkin lymphoma. Repertoires were generated with immunoSEQ multiplex PCR, while TCRdb's copy carries only in-frame clones and drops some. The profile covers around 100,000 clones, with approximately 90% appearing a single time and 2.9% taken by the ten largest. Sequencing used peripheral blood mononuclear cells (PBMCs), obtained before the fourth cycle of nivolumab. The receptors derive from a human donor with classical Hodgkin lymphoma. Each CDR3 is given with its conserved first and last residue. Fields, in order: J gene, CDR3 length, V gene, D gene, clone size, CDR3 DNA, CDR3 protein. D genes are given only for firm matches. Clone size is stated in some rows and not others, as once, few, many or a class when expanded.

j_call: TRBJ1-3; cdr3_length: 14; v_call: TRBV7-1; d_call: TRBD1; clone_size: -; cdr3_nt: TGTGCCAGCAGGACAGGGCTATCTGGAAACACCATATATTTT; cdr3_aa: CASRTGLSGNTIYF
j_call: TRBJ1-5; cdr3_length: 14; v_call: TRBV19; d_call: -; clone_size: -; cdr3_nt: TGTGCCAGTAGTATGGTGGGCGATAATCAGCCCCAGCATTTT; cdr3_aa: CASSMVGDNQPQHF
j_call: TRBJ2-3; cdr3_length: 16; v_call: TRBV7-2; d_call: -; clone_size: -; cdr3_nt: TGTGCCAGCAGCTTAGTTCCGGCCAGCGGCACAGATACGCAGTATTTT; cdr3_aa: CASSLVPASGTDTQYF
j_call: TRBJ2-1; cdr3_length: 14; v_call: TRBV27; d_call: -; clone_size: -; cdr3_nt: TGTGCCAGCAGGGCGGGACTTCCCTACAATGAGCAGTTCTTC; cdr3_aa: CASRAGLPYNEQFF
j_call: TRBJ2-2; cdr3_length: 13; v_call: TRBV7-7; d_call: -; clone_size: -; cdr3_nt: TGTGCCAGCAGCTTAGAGGGGAGGAGGGAGCTGTTTTTT; cdr3_aa: CASSLEGRRELFF
j_call: TRBJ1-5; cdr3_length: 16; v_call: TRBV6-1; d_call: -; clone_size: -; cdr3_nt: TGTGCCAGCAGTGAACCTGTCGGATACGGCAATCAGCCCCAGCATTTT; cdr3_aa: CASSEPVGYGNQPQHF
j_call: TRBJ2-1; cdr3_length: 16; v_call: TRBV2; d_call: TRBD1; clone_size: -; cdr3_nt: TGTGCCAGCAGTTGGAATGCCGGGACAGGGATGTATGAGCAGTTCTTC; cdr3_aa: CASSWNAGTGMYEQFF
j_call: TRBJ2-1; cdr3_length: 14; v_call: TRBV6-5; d_call: TRBD1; clone_size: -; cdr3_nt: TGTGCCAGCAGATACAGACAGGGCTACAATGAGCAGTTCTTC; cdr3_aa: CASRYRQGYNEQFF
j_call: TRBJ1-2; cdr3_length: 10; v_call: TRBV25-1; d_call: -; clone_size: -; cdr3_nt: TGTGCCAGCAGTGAAAATGGCTACACCTTC; cdr3_aa: CASSENGYTF
j_call: TRBJ1-6; cdr3_length: 15; v_call: TRBV6-5; d_call: TRBD1; clone_size: -; cdr3_nt: TGTGCCAGCAGTTACTTCAGGGCAGGGGGTTCACCCCTCCACTTT; cdr3_aa: CASSYFRAGGSPLHF
j_call: TRBJ2-2; cdr3_length: 17; v_call: TRBV11-2; d_call: -; clone_size: -; cdr3_nt: TGTGCCAGCAGCCAAATACCGTGGGGTTCGAACACCGGGGAGCTGTTTTTT; cdr3_aa: CASSQIPWGSNTGELFF
j_call: TRBJ2-5; cdr3_length: 15; v_call: TRBV6-5; d_call: TRBD2; clone_size: once; cdr3_nt: TGTGCCAGCAGTAGGGCCGGGGGGGTCAGAGAGACCCAGTACTTC; cdr3_aa: CASSRAGGVRETQYF
j_call: TRBJ2-1; cdr3_length: 15; v_call: TRBV29-1; d_call: -; clone_size: -; cdr3_nt: TGCAGCGTTGAAAGGGACGGAGGCTTCTACAATGAGCAGTTCTTC; cdr3_aa: CSVERDGGFYNEQFF
j_call: TRBJ2-3; cdr3_length: 16; v_call: TRBV4-2; d_call: -; clone_size: once; cdr3_nt: TGTGCCAGCAGCCCTGAGGGGTCGTGGAGCACAGATACGCAGTATTTT; cdr3_aa: CASSPEGSWSTDTQYF
j_call: TRBJ1-3; cdr3_length: 13; v_call: TRBV19; d_call: -; clone_size: -; cdr3_nt: TGTGCCACCCGGGGTCCCTCTGGAAACACCATATATTTT; cdr3_aa: CATRGPSGNTIYF
j_call: TRBJ2-7; cdr3_length: 15; v_call: TRBV6-5; d_call: -; clone_size: -; cdr3_nt: TGTGCCAGCAGTCCCGTTCGGGACATCTCCTACGAGCAGTACTTC; cdr3_aa: CASSPVRDISYEQYF
j_call: TRBJ1-3; cdr3_length: 17; v_call: TRBV6-1; d_call: -; clone_size: -; cdr3_nt: TGTGCCAGCAGTGAAAGCGGACAGTCGAGCTCTGGAAACACCATATATTTT; cdr3_aa: CASSESGQSSSGNTIYF
j_call: TRBJ2-1; cdr3_length: 16; v_call: TRBV9; d_call: -; clone_size: once; cdr3_nt: TGTGCCAGCAGCCCCGAGGGGGTCCGAGCCTACAATGAGCAGTTCTTC; cdr3_aa: CASSPEGVRAYNEQFF
j_call: TRBJ2-5; cdr3_length: 15; v_call: TRBV7-7; d_call: TRBD1; clone_size: -; cdr3_nt: TGTGCCAGCAGCTTAGGGGGACAGGGACGAGAGACCCAGTACTTC; cdr3_aa: CASSLGGQGRETQYF
j_call: TRBJ1-5; cdr3_length: 18; v_call: TRBV7-9; d_call: -; clone_size: -; cdr3_nt: TGTGCCAGCGCGAGAGGAGGGATGGGTCTGGGCGGCAATCAGCCCCAGCATTTT; cdr3_aa: CASARGGMGLGGNQPQHF
j_call: TRBJ2-7; cdr3_length: 16; v_call: TRBV7-6; d_call: TRBD2; clone_size: -; cdr3_nt: TGTGCCAGCAGCTTCGCGTGGCGGGGGGAAAAAGAGGCCCAGTACTTC; cdr3_aa: CASSFAWRGEKEAQYF
j_call: TRBJ2-5; cdr3_length: 13; v_call: TRBV5-6; d_call: -; clone_size: -; cdr3_nt: TGTGCCAGCAGCTTCTACAGCCAAGAGACCCAGTACTTC; cdr3_aa: CASSFYSQETQYF
j_call: TRBJ1-6; cdr3_length: 17; v_call: TRBV6-1; d_call: -; clone_size: -; cdr3_nt: TGTGCCAGCAGTGAAGGTCGGCACTTGTCTTTTAATTCACCCCTCCACTTT; cdr3_aa: CASSEGRHLSFNSPLHF
j_call: TRBJ1-2; cdr3_length: 13; v_call: TRBV6-5; d_call: TRBD1; clone_size: -; cdr3_nt: TGTGCCAGCAGTGCACAGGGGGCTGGGGGCTACACCTTC; cdr3_aa: CASSAQGAGGYTF